Following are 3 T cell receptor beta chains from one sample sequenced in a study of T-cell memory formation after mild COVID-19. TCRdb reprocessed the 5' RACE reads with MiXCR, giving one entry per CDR3 protein. The sample has 300,000 to 350,000 distinct CDR3 sequences; over 11% are singletons. The source material was PBMCs or a T cell subset sorted from them (not recorded which). These receptors were taken from a man younger than 30 who had mild COVID-19 (a few samples of this study predate the infection). Cell type and time point are not known.

This clonotype was observed a handful of times. This chain connects TRBV24-1 to TRBJ2-1; 11 positions agree with TRBD2. Germline CDR1 KGHDR, CDR2 SFDVKD. There are 16 residues in the CDR3. V dropped 8 bases and J dropped 3; count of bases not matched to a gene: 8. The CDR3 region has the DNA TGTGCCACCATCCTTGTGACTAGCGGGGACTACAATGAGCAGTTCTTC. Its protein product is CATILVTSGDYNEQFF.

V and J are TRBV20-1 and TRBJ1-1; 9 nucleotides align to TRBD1. The trim removed 5 bases at V and 4 bases at J, leaving 5 bases unmatched. The CDR3 is 13 residues long. Germline V lookup: CDR1 DFQATT, CDR2 SNEGSKA (reference sequence). DNA for the CDR3: TGCAGTGCTCGGCACAGGGGGCTCACTGAAGCTTTCTTT. Protein: CSARHRGLTEAFF.

This chain joins TRBV3-1 and TRBJ2-1; weak D call: TRBD1 (6 bases). The CDR3 is 15 amino acids. V lost 2 bases to trimming and J lost 2 bases, with 10 bases between them. The germline V gene encodes CDR1 LGHDT and CDR2 YNNKEL (reference sequence). CDR3 loop: CASSQKGGTYNEQFF. Here the CDR3 DNA reads TGTGCCAGCAGCCAAAAAGGGGGAACCTACAATGAGCAGTTCTTC.